Each of the 11 T cell receptor beta chains below was sequenced from the same sample in a study of identical twins. TCRdb reprocessed the 5' RACE reads with MiXCR, giving one entry per CDR3 protein. The profile shows 400,000 to 650,000 distinct CDR3 sequences, 22% of them singletons. A further study also used this sample, focusing on T cells expressing NK-cell markers.

The sequencing sample was made of CD4+ T cells sorted from blood. The source of these receptors is a woman aged 18-29 years in good health.

This chain joins TRBV10-3 and TRBJ2-5; D might be TRBD2 (5 bases). The germline V gene encodes CDR1 ENHRY and CDR2 SYGVKD. Trimming left V 6 bases short and J 0 bases short, with 8 bases between. CDR3 length equals 13 residues. CDR3: CAIRPGNQETQYF. In DNA, the CDR3 is TGTGCCATCAGGCCCGGGAACCAAGAGACCCAGTACTTC.

This chain uses TRBV12-3 or TRBV12-4 with TRBJ2-1; 12 bases map to TRBD2. Trimming at V came to 5 bases and at J to 8 bases, leaving 16 bases not matched to a gene. This CDR3 has 18 residues. The CDR3 DNA is TGTGCCAGCAGTACACTAGCGGGAGGAGTGGGGAGAGGTTATGAGCAGTTCTTC. Residues: CASSTLAGGVGRGYEQFF.

The chain combines TRBV20-1 with TRBJ1-2, with a possible D match to TRBD1 (5 bases). V lost 1 base to trimming and J lost 2 bases, with 14 bases between them. CDR3 length: 15 amino acids. From germline, CDR1 is DFQATT and CDR2 SNEGSKA (reference sequence). In nucleotides, the CDR3 is TGCAGTGCTAGAGGTGGGGCAGGGATAAACTATGGCTACACCTTC. It codes for CSARGGAGINYGYTF.

This clonotype was counted a few times. V usage is TRBV6-2 or TRBV6-3 and J usage is TRBJ2-7; D not certain. V lost 4 bases and J lost 11, with 12 bases in between. Germline V CDR1 and CDR2: MNHEY, SVGEGT. CDR3 length equals 11 residues. The CDR3 region has the DNA TGTGCCAGCAGTTTACGCCTCCGGGAGTACTTC. This translates into CASSLRLREYF.

This rearrangement joins TRBV6-2 or TRBV6-3 to TRBJ2-1; no clear D. Between the trimmed V and J ends, which lost 5 bases and 10 bases, there was a span of 12 bases. The CDR3 consists of 12 residues. Germline CDR1 is MNHEY and CDR2 is SVGEGT. The CDR3 DNA follows: TGTGCCAGCAGTACCTACTTGCCGGAGCAGTTCTTC. Residues: CASSTYLPEQFF.

V gene TRBV11-2 combines with J gene TRBJ2-1; D is uncertain. The germline V and J ends were trimmed by 4 bases and 10 bases, with 14 bases remaining between them. Per the germline V gene, CDR1 is SGHAT and CDR2 is FQNNGV. This CDR3 is 13 amino acids long. CDR3 nucleotide sequence: TGTGCCAGCAGCTCTACTTTCATCCGGGAGCAGTTCTTC. Protein product: CASSSTFIREQFF.

The rearrangement uses TRBV20-1 and TRBJ2-3; the D gene is possibly TRBD2 (6 bases). Germline values: CDR1 DFQATT, CDR2 SNEGSKA (reference sequence). The ends were cut back, 0 bases at V and 1 base at J, with 8 bases in the middle. This CDR3 has 14 amino acids. The CDR3 sequence: CSARDERGTDTQYF. The DNA for the CDR3 is TGCAGTGCTAGAGATGAGCGGGGCACAGATACGCAGTATTTT.

This clonotype was recorded a few times. This chain connects TRBV5-1 to TRBJ2-1; a possible D gene is TRBD2 (5 bases). V was trimmed by 1 base and J by 0 bases, leaving 8 bases between them. Germline values: CDR1 SGHRS, CDR2 YFSETQ. The CDR3 has 15 amino acids. The CDR3 region has the DNA TGCGCCAGCAGCTTGATGGGGAGCTCCTACAATGAGCAGTTCTTC. Its translation is CASSLMGSSYNEQFF.

The CDR3 loop is CASSESGSHSTDTQYF. In DNA, the CDR3 is TGCGCCAGCAGCGAAAGTGGGAGTCATAGCACAGATACGCAGTATTTT. The V and J genes are TRBV4-3 and TRBJ2-3, with D possibly being TRBD2 (5 bases). The CDR3 loop spans 16 amino acids. CDR1 and CDR2 (germline): LGHNA, YSLEER. The V end was cut by 5 bases, the J end by 0 bases, with 15 bases between.

This clonotype was detected a few times. This chain links TRBV10-3 with TRBJ1-1; TRBD1 matches at 9 bases. Germline lookup yields CDR1 ENHRY and CDR2 SYGVKD. The V and J ends lost 10 bases and 0 bases, in that order; junction bases with no gene match: 9. The CDR3 sequence is 15 residues long. The CDR3 sequence is CATGTGPNMNTEAFF. The CDR3 DNA is TGTGCCACCGGGACAGGGCCCAATATGAACACTGAAGCTTTCTTT.

V usage is TRBV15 and J usage is TRBJ2-7; D may be TRBD1 (5 bases). In germline, CDR1 is LNHNV, CDR2 YYDKDF (reference sequence). V was shortened by 6 bases and J by 9 bases, with 15 bases between the two germline ends. The CDR3 runs 12 residues. The CDR3 is CATRGSDNRQYF. Written as DNA, the CDR3 is TGTGCCACCAGGGGCTCGGACAACCGGCAGTACTTC.